A selection of T cell receptor beta chains follows, all from one sample in a study of blood T cells in healthy people across ages. TCRdb passed the 5' RACE reads through MiXCR, listing each CDR3 protein once. The sample has about 930,000 distinct CDR3 sequences; approximately 32% are singletons. This sample was also put to use in a study of T cells of mothers and their children.

The specimen was blood. The receptors shown here come from a woman aged 40 to 50 in good health. Each CDR3 is given with its conserved first and last residue. A D gene is named only where the DNA matches it firmly. Clone size is shown for a subset of rows, as once, few, many or a class of expanded clone.

DNA: TGTGCCAGCAGTTTTGTTTTCTACGAGCAGTACTTC
CDR3: CASSFVFYEQYF
length: 12
V: TRBV28
J: TRBJ2-7
D: .
size: .

DNA: TGCAGTCAAACCCTGGACGTCTATAATTCACCCCTCCACTTT
CDR3: CSQTLDVYNSPLHF
length: 14
V: TRBV20-1
J: TRBJ1-6
D: .
size: few

DNA: TGTGCCACCAGTGATGGGCCGGGGGGGCCTTTCGCTGAAGCTTTCTTT
CDR3: CATSDGPGGPFAEAFF
length: 16
V: TRBV24-1
J: TRBJ1-1
D: .
size: .

DNA: TGTGCCAGCAGTGGACAGGGCGTAATCTCCTACGAGCAGTACTTC
CDR3: CASSGQGVISYEQYF
length: 15
V: TRBV6-5
J: TRBJ2-7
D: TRBD1
size: many

DNA: TGCAGTGCTAGAGGTGGGGCAGGGGGCTACCAAGAGACCCAGTACTTC
CDR3: CSARGGAGGYQETQYF
length: 16
V: TRBV20-1
J: TRBJ2-5
D: TRBD1
size: many

DNA: TGTGCCAGCAGCCCCGACGCGACGCAGGGGGCGGATGAGCAGTTCTTC
CDR3: CASSPDATQGADEQFF
length: 16
V: TRBV9
J: TRBJ2-1
D: TRBD1
size: few

DNA: TGCAGTGCTAGAGATCCCGGGGGGTCTGGAAACACCATATATTTT
CDR3: CSARDPGGSGNTIYF
length: 15
V: TRBV20-1
J: TRBJ1-3
D: .
size: .

DNA: TGTGCCAGCAGCCGAGTGGACAGCTATGGCTACACCTTC
CDR3: CASSRVDSYGYTF
length: 13
V: TRBV28
J: TRBJ1-2
D: .
size: many

DNA: TGTGCCAGCAGCGCAAGACAGGGGGCAGGGAATGAGCAGTTCTTC
CDR3: CASSARQGAGNEQFF
length: 15
V: TRBV7-3
J: TRBJ2-1
D: TRBD1
size: many

DNA: TGTGCCAGCGGCGCAGGGATCTATGGCTACACCTTC
CDR3: CASGAGIYGYTF
length: 12
V: TRBV27
J: TRBJ1-2
D: .
size: few

DNA: TGCAGTGGGGGGGGCAACTCCTACGAGCAGTATTTT
CDR3: CSGGGNSYEQYF
length: 12
V: TRBV20-1
J: TRBJ2-3
D: .
size: .

DNA: TGTGCCAGCAGCGTAGCCGGCTATAGCAATCAGCCCCAGCATTTT
CDR3: CASSVAGYSNQPQHF
length: 15
V: TRBV9
J: TRBJ1-5
D: .
size: .

DNA: TGTGCCAGCAGCGCCCTACTGAGCTCTGGGGCCAACGTCCTGACTTTC
CDR3: CASSALLSSGANVLTF
length: 16
V: TRBV7-2
J: TRBJ2-6
D: .
size: .

DNA: TGTGCCAGCAGCCAAGATATCTGGGCCTCCTACGAGCAGTACTTC
CDR3: CASSQDIWASYEQYF
length: 15
V: TRBV4-2
J: TRBJ2-7
D: .
size: many

DNA: TGTGCCAGCAGCTTAGGAACCACTAGTTACGAGACCCAGTACTTC
CDR3: CASSLGTTSYETQYF
length: 15
V: TRBV7-2
J: TRBJ2-5
D: .
size: .

DNA: TGTGCTAGCAGCTTAAACCCGGGACAGGGTACCGGGGAGCTGTTTTTT
CDR3: CASSLNPGQGTGELFF
length: 16
V: TRBV7-7
J: TRBJ2-2
D: TRBD1
size: .

DNA: TGTGCCAGCAGCCAAACCTCCTACGAGCAGTACTTC
CDR3: CASSQTSYEQYF
length: 12
V: TRBV28
J: TRBJ2-7
D: .
size: many

DNA: TGCGCCAGCAGCCAAGAAATGAGGTCTCCTTACAATGAGCAGTTCTTC
CDR3: CASSQEMRSPYNEQFF
length: 16
V: TRBV4-1
J: TRBJ2-1
D: .
size: once

DNA: TGCAGTACTAGAGATTTTGAGGAGTACGAGCAGTACTTC
CDR3: CSTRDFEEYEQYF
length: 13
V: TRBV20-1
J: TRBJ2-7
D: .
size: .

DNA: TGTGCCAGCAGCCCGACAGGGGGGGGCGAGCAGTACTTC
CDR3: CASSPTGGGEQYF
length: 13
V: TRBV7-3
J: TRBJ2-7
D: TRBD1
size: few

DNA: TGTGCCAGCAGCTTGAATAGCGGGGGGAACAATGAGCAGTTCTTC
CDR3: CASSLNSGGNNEQFF
length: 15
V: TRBV7-2
J: TRBJ2-1
D: TRBD2
size: .

DNA: TGCGCCAGCAGCCAGGGTCTCGCGGGGGGTTACAGCTCCTACGAGCAGTACTTC
CDR3: CASSQGLAGGYSSYEQYF
length: 18
V: TRBV4-3
J: TRBJ2-7
D: TRBD2
size: many

DNA: TGTGCCAGCAGGGACCGCGGGACAGAGTCCTACGAGCAGTACTTC
CDR3: CASRDRGTESYEQYF
length: 15
V: TRBV27
J: TRBJ2-7
D: .
size: .

DNA: TGCAGTGCTAGGGAAGTAGGGCAGTCCCAGCATTTT
CDR3: CSAREVGQSQHF
length: 12
V: TRBV20-1
J: TRBJ1-5
D: .
size: .

DNA: TGCAGTGCTCCCAGATATCCCGAACCGTACCTCTACGAGCAGTACTTC
CDR3: CSAPRYPEPYLYEQYF
length: 16
V: TRBV20-1
J: TRBJ2-7
D: .
size: many

DNA: TGTGCCAGCAGTTTAAGGACAGGGGCCTACAATGAGCAGTTCTTC
CDR3: CASSLRTGAYNEQFF
length: 15
V: TRBV28
J: TRBJ2-1
D: TRBD1
size: few

DNA: TGTGCCAGCAGCCAATACCGGGGGGAGGCAGATACGCAGTATTTT
CDR3: CASSQYRGEADTQYF
length: 15
V: TRBV12-3/TRBV12-4
J: TRBJ2-3
D: TRBD2
size: .

DNA: TGTGCCAGCAGTCCTCCCGGACGTGTCAATCAGCCCCAGCATTTT
CDR3: CASSPPGRVNQPQHF
length: 15
V: TRBV6-2/TRBV6-3
J: TRBJ1-5
D: .
size: .

DNA: TGCAGTGTTAAAGCAGGGACGAACACTGAAGCTTTCTTT
CDR3: CSVKAGTNTEAFF
length: 13
V: TRBV20-1
J: TRBJ1-1
D: .
size: .

DNA: TGTGCCACCAGTGCGGGGGGTAGCTCCTACGAGCAGTACTTC
CDR3: CATSAGGSSYEQYF
length: 14
V: TRBV7-2
J: TRBJ2-7
D: TRBD2
size: many

DNA: TGTGCCAGCAGTCCTTTGGGACAGGGTCGCGAGCAGTACTTC
CDR3: CASSPLGQGREQYF
length: 14
V: TRBV6-5
J: TRBJ2-7
D: TRBD1
size: .

DNA: TGTGCCAGCAGGACTTTAGCGGCCCCCTACGAGCAGTACTTC
CDR3: CASRTLAAPYEQYF
length: 14
V: TRBV28
J: TRBJ2-7
D: .
size: many

DNA: TGTGCCAGCAGCCAAGATCGGCGGGGGCCTCAAGAGACCCAGTACTTC
CDR3: CASSQDRRGPQETQYF
length: 16
V: TRBV3-1
J: TRBJ2-5
D: .
size: few

DNA: TGTGCCAGCAGCACCCCCGGGAGGTACAATGAGCAGTTCTTC
CDR3: CASSTPGRYNEQFF
length: 14
V: TRBV5-6
J: TRBJ2-1
D: TRBD2
size: few

DNA: TGTGCCAGCAGCGGACAGATATACAATGAGCAGTTCTTC
CDR3: CASSGQIYNEQFF
length: 13
V: TRBV12-3/TRBV12-4
J: TRBJ2-1
D: .
size: .

DNA: TGTGCCAGCAGACCCCGGGGAGATCAGCCCCAGCATTTT
CDR3: CASRPRGDQPQHF
length: 13
V: TRBV28
J: TRBJ1-5
D: .
size: .

DNA: TGTGCCAGCTCACCACCGGGACAGAGCGAGCAGTACTTC
CDR3: CASSPPGQSEQYF
length: 13
V: TRBV18
J: TRBJ2-7
D: TRBD1
size: few

DNA: TGTGCCACCAGCAGAGATCGGGGCAGGGGGCAATATTATGGCTACACCTTC
CDR3: CATSRDRGRGQYYGYTF
length: 17
V: TRBV15
J: TRBJ1-2
D: TRBD1
size: many

DNA: TGTGCCAGCAGCATCGCTAGGGAAGAGACCCAGTACTTC
CDR3: CASSIAREETQYF
length: 13
V: TRBV12-3/TRBV12-4
J: TRBJ2-5
D: .
size: many

DNA: TGCGCCAGCAGCTTGTCGGACAGAAGCACAGATACGCAGTATTTT
CDR3: CASSLSDRSTDTQYF
length: 15
V: TRBV5-1
J: TRBJ2-3
D: .
size: few

DNA: TGTGCCAGCAGCTTAGAAGGAGGCTGGCAAGAGACCCAGTACTTC
CDR3: CASSLEGGWQETQYF
length: 15
V: TRBV7-2
J: TRBJ2-5
D: .
size: .

DNA: TGCAGTGCAGCTGGACAGCAGAGGCAGCCCCAGCATTTT
CDR3: CSAAGQQRQPQHF
length: 13
V: TRBV20-1
J: TRBJ1-5
D: .
size: .

DNA: TGTGCCAGCAGCGTAGCTACCACTAACTATGGCTACACCTTC
CDR3: CASSVATTNYGYTF
length: 14
V: TRBV9
J: TRBJ1-2
D: .
size: .

DNA: TGCGCCAGCAGCTTGGCCGGACAGGGTCGAAATTCACCCCTCCACTTT
CDR3: CASSLAGQGRNSPLHF
length: 16
V: TRBV5-1
J: TRBJ1-6
D: TRBD1
size: .

DNA: TGTGCCATAGGCAAGGTGACGGACGAGCAGTACTTC
CDR3: CAIGKVTDEQYF
length: 12
V: TRBV10-3
J: TRBJ2-7
D: .
size: many